Each of the 32 T cell receptor beta chains below was sequenced from the same sample in a study of cytomegalovirus exposure and HLA in healthy donors. Both 60 Vbeta primers and 13 Jbeta primers went into the PCR. Profiled with immunoSEQ multiplex PCR; TCRdb holds only in-frame clones, not every one. The table has about 130,000 clones, 70% to 90% seen once. Material for sequencing was PBMCs. All receptors derive from a man aged 35-49 years in good health and CMV-seronegative.

The chain combines TRBV4-3 with TRBJ2-1; the D gene is possibly TRBD2 (5 bases). The germline V gene has CDR1 LGHNA and CDR2 YSLEER. V was trimmed by 4 bases and J by 6 bases, leaving 19 bases between them. The CDR3 has 16 amino acids. CDR3 region: CASSPKVGEAPNEQFF. In nucleotides, the CDR3 is TGCGCCAGCAGCCCAAAAGTGGGAGAGGCTCCCAATGAGCAGTTCTTC.

This sequence joins TRBV5-1 and TRBJ2-1; 10 nucleotides align to TRBD2. Germline V CDR1 and CDR2: SGHRS, YFSETQ. The CDR3 has 17 amino acids. V was pared by 0 bases and J by 0 bases, with 3 bases of the junction left unmatched. CDR3 amino acids: CASSLVASGGSYNEQFF. The CDR3 DNA is TGCGCCAGCAGCTTGGTGGCTAGCGGGGGCTCCTACAATGAGCAGTTCTTC. Looking up the rest from reference TRBV5-1 and TRBJ2-1 gives the full variable domain: KAGVTQTPRYLIKTRGQQVTLSCSPISGHRSVSWYQQTPGQGLQFLFEYFSETQRNKGNFPGRFSGRQFSNSRSEMNVSTLELGDSALYLCASSLVASGGSYNEQFFGPGTRLTVL.

V gene TRBV5-5 combines with J gene TRBJ2-5, with 8 nucleotides matching TRBD1. The germline gives CDR1 SGHKS, CDR2 YYEKEE (reference sequence). V lost 4 bases to trimming and J lost 4 bases; unmatched junction nucleotides: 9. The CDR3 has 15 amino acids. CDR3 sequence (DNA): TGTGCCAGCAGCCACACCCGGACAGGGCGAGAGACCCAGTACTTC. As protein: CASSHTRTGRETQYF. The variable domain in full, completed from reference TRBV5-5 and TRBJ2-5, reads DAGVTQSPTHLIKTRGQQVTLRCSPISGHKSVSWYQQVLGQGPQFIFQYYEKEERGRGNFPDRFSARQFPNYSSELNVNALLLGDSALYLCASSHTRTGRETQYFGPGTRLLVL.

With regard to this clone: One junction end does not reproduce the germline sequence, and a read error may be involved. The chain links TRBV7-9 to TRBJ1-1; D unclear. This CDR3 is built from 14 residues. Looked up from germline, CDR1 is SEHNR and CDR2 is FQNEAQ (reference sequence). The CDR3 coding sequence is TGTGCCAGCAGTTTAGCTTCGGGGAACACTGAAGCTTTCTTT. Amino acid sequence: CASSLASGNTEAFF.

The chain joins TRBV7-6 to TRBJ1-1; no firm D call. The CDR3 has 14 amino acids. Germline values: CDR1 SGHVS, CDR2 FNYEAQ. The V gene lost 5 bases and the J gene lost 11 bases, with 21 bases spanning the gap. As DNA, the CDR3 is TGTGCCAGCAGCGAATCGGTAGTTGGCGACGGGGCTTTCTTT. As protein: CASSESVVGDGAFF.

Concerning this clone: Additional DNA sequences in this sample encode the identical CDR3. V gene TRBV4-3 combines with J gene TRBJ2-7, with 8 bases matching TRBD1. Germline V gene sequence: CDR1 LGHNA, CDR2 YSLEER. V was pared by 0 bases and J by 4 bases, with 5 bases of the junction left unmatched. The CDR3 length is 15 residues. The CDR3 DNA sequence: TGCGCCAGCAGCCAAGATATCGGACAGGGTTACGAGCAGTACTTC. Translating gives CASSQDIGQGYEQYF.

This chain uses TRBV9 with TRBJ2-1; 13 bases line up with TRBD2. CDR3 size: 17 residues. Germline CDR1 is SGDLS and CDR2 is YYNGEE. V lost 0 bases, J lost 4 bases, and 4 bases stayed unmatched. The CDR3 here is CASSVGTSGSVYNEQFF. The CDR3 DNA follows: TGTGCCAGCAGCGTAGGGACTAGCGGGAGTGTTTACAATGAGCAGTTCTTC.

This clone was seen just once. The V call is TRBV6-1, the J call TRBJ2-5; the match to TRBD1 covers 7 bases. The CDR3 spans 13 residues. With 6 bases clipped from V and 5 bases from J, the junction kept 6 bases outside the gene matches. Germline lookup yields CDR1 MNHNS and CDR2 SASEGT. In DNA form, the CDR3 reads TGTGCCAGCAGCACGACAGGGTATGAGACCCAGTACTTC. This codes for CASSTTGYETQYF.

This chain uses TRBV5-1 with TRBJ2-1, with TRBD2 identical over 11 bases. V was clipped by 4 bases and J by 8 bases; unmatched bases: 8. The CDR3 is made up of 15 amino acids. Germline CDR1 SGHRS, CDR2 YFSETQ. CDR3 protein: CASSVELAGAYEQFF. CDR3 coding DNA: TGCGCCAGCAGCGTGGAACTAGCGGGAGCTTATGAGCAGTTCTTC.

J is TRBJ2-1 and V is TRBV18; D perhaps matches TRBD2 (6 bases). CDR3 length: 14 amino acids. Germline V gene lookup returns CDR1 KGHSH and CDR2 LQKENI. The V end lost 2 bases, the J end lost 4 bases, and 9 bases lay between the germline ends. CDR3 residues: CASSPSSAYNEQFF. CDR3 nucleotide sequence: TGTGCCAGCTCACCATCTAGCGCGTACAATGAGCAGTTCTTC.

V is TRBV7-2 and J is TRBJ2-7; D unclear. CDR3 length: 14 residues. With 5 bases removed from V and 1 base from J, the gap between germline ends came to 12 bases. The germline V gene encodes CDR1 SGHTA and CDR2 FQGNSA. The CDR3 loop is CASSGVVTSYEQYF. The CDR3 DNA sequence: TGTGCCAGCAGCGGTGTGGTCACATCCTACGAGCAGTACTTC.

The chain combines TRBV19 with TRBJ2-1, with D maybe TRBD1 (6 bases). The CDR3 loop spans 15 amino acids. V gave up 1 base and J gave up 9 bases, with 16 bases separating them. In germline, CDR1 is LNHDA, CDR2 SQIVND (reference sequence). Written as DNA, the CDR3 is TGTGCCAGTAGTATAGCAACCGGGACATTGTCTGAGCAGTTCTTC. This translates into CASSIATGTLSEQFF. The full variable domain, with the rest looked up from reference TRBV19 and TRBJ2-1, is DGGITQSPKYLFRKEGQNVTLSCEQNLNHDAMYWYRQDPGQGLRLIYYSQIVNDFQKGDIAEGYSVSREKKESFPLTVTSAQKNPTAFYLCASSIATGTLSEQFFGPGTRLTVL.

This clone has a single count. This sequence joins TRBV2 and TRBJ2-5, with D possibly matching TRBD1 (5 bases). CDR3 length: 14 residues. With 10 bases removed from V and 0 bases from J, the gap between germline ends came to 15 bases. Germline values: CDR1 SNHLY, CDR2 FYNNEI. The CDR3 nucleotides are TGTGCCACGCAGGGAAAACAGTACCAAGAGACCCAGTACTTC. This sequence encodes CATQGKQYQETQYF. The full variable domain, in which reference TRBV2 and TRBJ2-5 provide the parts outside the CDR3, is EPEVTQTPSHQVTQMGQEVILRCVPISNHLYFYWYRQILGQKVEFLVSFYNNEISEKSEIFDDQFSVERPDGSNFTLKIRSTKLEDSAMYFCATQGKQYQETQYFGPGTRLLVL.

This chain uses TRBV27 with TRBJ1-6, with TRBD1 matching over 11 bases. Looked up from germline, CDR1 is MNHEY and CDR2 is SMNVEV (reference sequence). J gave up 10 bases and V 1 base, and 3 bases lay outside the gene matches. The CDR3 is 15 residues long. In nucleotides, the CDR3 is TGTGCCAGCAGTTTATTCGGACAGGGGGCCTCACCCCTCCACTTT. Its protein product is CASSLFGQGASPLHF.

Only a few counts were recorded for this clone. CDR3 in DNA: TGTGCCAGCACCAAGTTAGAGGTGATTGCTTTCTTT. Its translation is CASTKLEVIAFF. The chain couples TRBV28 to TRBJ1-1; no clear D. The CDR3 is 12 amino acids. Trimming removed 7 bases at V and 11 bases at J, with 17 bases between. Germline assignment: CDR1 MDHEN and CDR2 SYDVKM.

V and J are TRBV6-1 and TRBJ1-6; D uncertain. V lost 1 base and J 4 bases, leaving 8 bases between the germline ends. Germline CDR1 and CDR2: MNHNS and SASEGT. This CDR3 is 15 amino acids long. CDR3: CASSEGFQYNSPLHF. The CDR3, as DNA: TGTGCCAGCAGTGAAGGGTTTCAGTATAATTCACCCCTCCACTTT.

This clone was seen only a few times. J is TRBJ1-3 and V is TRBV5-1; no reliable D call. The V and J ends lost 1 base and 6 bases respectively, with 11 bases between them. This CDR3 has 14 residues. CDR1 is SGHRS, CDR2 YFSETQ, per germline. CDR3 sequence reads: CASSLSGFENTIYF. The CDR3 DNA is TGCGCCAGCAGCTTGTCGGGGTTTGAAAACACCATATATTTT.

The V and J genes are TRBV5-4 and TRBJ2-5; 11 bases map to TRBD2. V was pared by 1 base and J by 5 bases, with 4 bases of the junction left unmatched. The CDR3 totals 15 residues. Germline lookup yields CDR1 SGHNT and CDR2 YYREEE (reference sequence). For the CDR3, the DNA is TGTGCCAGCAGCTTGACTAGCGGGGGCGTGGAGACCCAGTACTTC. Its protein product is CASSLTSGGVETQYF. The variable domain in full, with the rest retrieved from reference TRBV5-4 and TRBJ2-5, is ETGVTQSPTHLIKTRGQQVTLRCSSQSGHNTVSWYQQALGQGPQFIFQYYREEENGRGNFPPRFSGLQFPNYSSELNVNALELDDSALYLCASSLTSGGVETQYFGPGTRLLVL.

The rearrangement uses TRBV28 and TRBJ2-1; 11 nucleotides align to TRBD2. Germline CDR1 MDHEN, CDR2 SYDVKM. V shed 1 base and J 10 bases; nucleotides not matched to a gene: 6. The CDR3 length is 15 residues. For the CDR3, the DNA is TGTGCCAGCAGTTTATCGACTAGCGGGGCCAGGGAGCAGTTCTTC. This sequence encodes CASSLSTSGAREQFF.

The rearrangement links TRBV4-1 to TRBJ1-3, with 8 bases matching TRBD1. The CDR3 has 16 residues. With V trimmed by 3 bases and J by 3 bases, 7 bases remained unmatched. Germline CDR1 reads MGHRA; CDR2 reads YSYEKL. CDR3 in amino acids: CASSQDPGGGGNTIYF. The DNA for the CDR3 is TGCGCCAGCAGCCAGGATCCAGGGGGCGGTGGAAACACCATATATTTT.

V is TRBV7-8 and J is TRBJ1-5, with 8 positions matching TRBD1. Germline assignment: CDR1 SGHVS and CDR2 FQNEAQ. The J segment lost 6 bases and the V segment lost 2 bases, leaving 9 bases of the junction unmatched. The CDR3 loop spans 16 amino acids. The CDR3 here is CASSLNRDRWSQPQHF. The DNA for the CDR3 is TGTGCCAGCAGCTTAAATAGGGACAGGTGGAGTCAGCCCCAGCATTTT.

The V call is TRBV7-3, the J call TRBJ2-1, with D maybe TRBD2 (6 bases). Trimming pared 5 bases from V and 5 bases from J, leaving 16 bases between. The CDR3 is 15 residues long. In germline, CDR1 is SGHTA, CDR2 FQGTGA. CDR3 DNA sequence: TGTGCCAGCAGCCAGGCCCTAGCGCCGGACAATGAGCAGTTCTTC. Translating gives CASSQALAPDNEQFF.

J is TRBJ1-4 and V is TRBV7-8, with D possibly TRBD1 on 5 matching bases. Trimming took off 5 bases at V and 8 bases at J, with 15 bases between the two ends. The CDR3 runs to 14 residues. Germline-derived CDR1 and CDR2 are SGHVS and FQNEAQ. CDR3 amino acids: CASSPKVGGEKLFF. CDR3 DNA sequence: TGTGCCAGCAGCCCAAAAGTTGGGGGGGAAAAACTGTTTTTT.

The J gene is TRBJ1-5, the V gene TRBV30, with D uncertain. Germline CDR1 and CDR2: GTSNPN and SVGIG (reference sequence). The V end lost 3 bases, the J end lost 10 bases, and 16 bases lay between the germline ends. This CDR3 has 13 residues. The CDR3 bases are TGTGCCTGGAGAGAGGGTGGCGTTGGACCCCAGCATTTT. This gives the protein CAWREGGVGPQHF.

This chain connects TRBV10-2 to TRBJ2-1, with no clear D. Between the trimmed V and J ends, which lost 0 bases and 6 bases, there was a span of 9 bases. The CDR3 spans 14 residues. Germline CDR1 and CDR2: WSHSY and SAAADI. The CDR3 nucleotides read TGCGCCAGCAGTGAGTCAGGCAGGTTCAATGAGCAGTTCTTC. Its translation: CASSESGRFNEQFF.

The chain combines TRBV30 with TRBJ2-7; D is ambiguous. The CDR3 is made up of 13 amino acids. Between the trimmed V and J ends, which lost 0 bases and 6 bases, there was a span of 12 bases. Looked up from germline, CDR1 is GTSNPN and CDR2 is SVGIG (reference sequence). The CDR3 nucleotides are TGTGCCTGGAGTGTAAGACTCCTCTCCGAGCAGTACTTC. Its protein is CAWSVRLLSEQYF.

The CDR3 spells CASSLSPGEKLFF. The CDR3 DNA reads as TGTGCCAGCAGCTTAAGTCCAGGGGAAAAACTGTTTTTT. V usage is TRBV5-4 and J usage is TRBJ1-4; D is possibly TRBD1 (5 bases). Germline V CDR1 and CDR2: SGHNT, YYREEE (reference sequence). This CDR3 contains 13 residues. Trimming left V 2 bases short and J 8 bases short, with 10 bases between.

V gene TRBV7-2 combines with J gene TRBJ2-5; 7 nucleotides align to TRBD1. The J segment lost 2 bases and the V segment lost 4 bases, leaving 4 bases of the junction unmatched. Germline CDR1 reads SGHTA; CDR2 reads FQGNSA. CDR3 length equals 14 residues. As DNA, the CDR3 is TGTGCCAGCAGCTCCACAGGGGCGCAAGAGACCCAGTACTTC. This encodes CASSSTGAQETQYF.

This clone was observed once. The CDR3 nucleotides are TGTGCCAGCAGTGAATACGGCAGGGGCAATTCACCCCTCCACTTT. As protein: CASSEYGRGNSPLHF. V gene TRBV25-1 combines with J gene TRBJ1-6; TRBD1 might be the D (6 bases). CDR1 is MGHDK, CDR2 SYGVNS, per germline. The V and J ends lost 0 bases and 7 bases respectively, with 10 bases between them. This CDR3 contains 15 residues. The whole variable domain, filled in from reference TRBV25-1 and TRBJ1-6, reads EADIYQTPRYLVIGTGKKITLECSQTMGHDKMYWYQQDPGMELHLIHYSYGVNSTEKGDLSSESTVSRIRTEHFPLTLESARPSHTSQYLCASSEYGRGNSPLHFGNGTRLTVT.

The chain employs TRBV6-6 and TRBJ2-5; D is unresolved. The DNA end is more similar to TRBJ2-7, so the J call may be wrong. The CDR3 extends over 14 amino acids. CDR1 and CDR2 from the germline V gene are MNHNY and SVGAGI (reference sequence). The CDR3 region has the DNA TGTGCCAGCAGTTACACGGGTTTTTCCTACGAGCAGTACTTC. This codes for CASSYTGFSYEQYF.

The genes are TRBV15 and TRBJ1-2; weak D call: TRBD1 (5 bases). The V end was cut by 6 bases, the J end by 2 bases, with 7 bases between. This CDR3 has 12 residues. Germline values: CDR1 LNHNV, CDR2 YYDKDF (reference sequence). The CDR3 coding sequence is TGTGCCACCAGGGCAGGGAACTATGGCTACACCTTC. This sequence encodes CATRAGNYGYTF. Filled out from reference TRBV15 and TRBJ1-2, the complete variable domain reads DAMVIQNPRYQVTQFGKPVTLSCSQTLNHNVMYWYQQKSSQAPKLLFHYYDKDFNNEADTPDNFQSRRPNTSFCFLDIRSPGLGDTAMYLCATRAGNYGYTFGSGTRLTVV.

This clone was seen once. J is TRBJ2-7 and V is TRBV7-8; perhaps TRBD1 as D (6 bases). Germline CDR1 SGHVS, CDR2 FQNEAQ. Trimming took off 0 bases at V and 1 base at J, with 10 bases between the two ends. The CDR3 loop spans 15 amino acids. Here the CDR3 DNA reads TGTGCCAGCAGCTTAGCCAGGGGTGCGTCCTACGAGCAGTACTTC. This translates into CASSLARGASYEQYF.